One T cell receptor beta chain is described in this entry. The target antigen is unknown. This sample also contains other DNA sequences that code for the same CDR3. The assay was carried out at the deep level. Libraries were prepared by immunoSEQ multiplex PCR; TCRdb keeps only in-frame clonotypes and omits some of them. The sample shows around 700,000 clones, more than 70% of them seen only once. The entry originates in a study of shared clonotypes between healthy human individuals. Study-wide findings and caveats: Shared across a few donors were around 5% of the naive CD4 clonotypes.

Sequencing was done on a sample of memory CD4+ T cells sorted from blood. This sample's subset: CD45RA-negative fraction. The source of this sequence is a woman under 40 in good health.

Here the CDR3 DNA reads TGTGCCAGCAGTGGGAGACTAGCGGGATCCTACGAGCAGTACTTC. Translated, it gives CASSGRLAGSYEQYF. The chain has TRBV2 and TRBJ2-7; 11 bases map to TRBD2. This CDR3 has 15 amino acids. Germline-derived CDR1 and CDR2 are SNHLY and FYNNEI. J lost 1 base, V lost 4 bases, and 3 bases had no gene match.